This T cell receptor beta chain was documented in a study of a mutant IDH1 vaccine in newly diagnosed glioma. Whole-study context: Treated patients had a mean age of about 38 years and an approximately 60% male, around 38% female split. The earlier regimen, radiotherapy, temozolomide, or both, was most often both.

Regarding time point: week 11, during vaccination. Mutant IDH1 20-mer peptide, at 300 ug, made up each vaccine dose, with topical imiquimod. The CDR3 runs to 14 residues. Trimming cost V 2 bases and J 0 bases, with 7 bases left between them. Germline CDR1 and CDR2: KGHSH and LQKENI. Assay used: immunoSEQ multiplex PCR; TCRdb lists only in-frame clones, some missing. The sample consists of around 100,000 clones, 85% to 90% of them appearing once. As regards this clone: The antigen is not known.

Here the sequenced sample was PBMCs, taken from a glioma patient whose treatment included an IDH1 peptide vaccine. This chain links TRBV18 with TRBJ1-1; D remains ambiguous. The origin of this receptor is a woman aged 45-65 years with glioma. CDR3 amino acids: CASSPMGMNTEAFF. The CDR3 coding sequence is TGTGCCAGCTCACCAATGGGAATGAACACTGAAGCTTTCTTT.